A selection of T cell receptor beta chains follows, all from one sample in a study of cytomegalovirus exposure and HLA in healthy donors. Here immunoSEQ multiplex PCR was the method, and the copy in TCRdb shows in-frame clones only, minus some. The sample lists around 100,000 clones, around 63% occurring once. Sample: PBMCs. Receptor source: a human donor in good health. CDR3s include the opening cysteine and the closing phenylalanine or tryptophan. The D gene is left open where the match is weak. Expanded clones are given a class, and other clones once, few, many or no size at all.

d_gene: .; v_gene: TRBV27; j_gene: TRBJ2-7; abundance: .; CDR3aa: CASGRQATYEQYF; CDR3nt: TGTGCCAGCGGCAGACAGGCCACCTACGAGCAGTACTTC
d_gene: .; v_gene: TRBV7-6; j_gene: TRBJ2-3; abundance: .; CDR3aa: CASSFITTDTQYF; CDR3nt: TGTGCCAGCAGCTTTATCACTACAGATACGCAGTATTTT
d_gene: TRBD2; v_gene: TRBV27; j_gene: TRBJ2-7; abundance: .; CDR3aa: CATAGANSYEQYF; CDR3nt: TGTGCCACCGCGGGAGCCAATTCTTACGAGCAGTACTTC
d_gene: .; v_gene: TRBV4-1; j_gene: TRBJ1-5; abundance: few; CDR3aa: CASSQPTGRGQPQHF; CDR3nt: TGCGCCAGCAGCCAACCGACAGGTCGAGGGCAGCCCCAGCATTTT
d_gene: .; v_gene: TRBV7-9; j_gene: TRBJ2-1; abundance: .; CDR3aa: CASSLWQVGSNEQFF; CDR3nt: TGTGCCAGCAGCTTATGGCAGGTCGGTTCGAATGAGCAGTTCTTC
d_gene: .; v_gene: TRBV7-9; j_gene: TRBJ1-3; abundance: .; CDR3aa: CASSLAPPVRDTIYF; CDR3nt: TGTGCCAGCAGCTTAGCCCCCCCGGTGAGAGACACCATATATTTT
d_gene: TRBD1; v_gene: TRBV10-3; j_gene: TRBJ2-3; abundance: few; CDR3aa: CAIGTTGVSTDTQYF; CDR3nt: TGTGCCATCGGCACGACAGGGGTGAGCACAGATACGCAGTATTTT
d_gene: .; v_gene: TRBV5-8; j_gene: TRBJ2-2; abundance: few; CDR3aa: CAPGQGTNTGELFF; CDR3nt: TGTGCCCCGGGGCAGGGGACGAACACCGGGGAGCTGTTTTTT
d_gene: .; v_gene: TRBV5-8; j_gene: TRBJ2-7; abundance: .; CDR3aa: CASSLGHSYEQYF; CDR3nt: TGTGCCAGCAGCTTGGGGCACTCCTACGAGCAGTACTTC
d_gene: .; v_gene: TRBV6-6; j_gene: TRBJ1-1; abundance: .; CDR3aa: CASTGIKGKNTEAFF; CDR3nt: TGTGCCAGCACGGGGATAAAGGGCAAGAACACTGAAGCTTTCTTT
d_gene: TRBD2; v_gene: TRBV5-1; j_gene: TRBJ2-7; abundance: .; CDR3aa: CASSLRVGLADYEQYF; CDR3nt: TGCGCCAGCAGCTTGCGGGTGGGGCTAGCGGACTACGAGCAGTACTTC
d_gene: TRBD1; v_gene: TRBV18; j_gene: TRBJ2-5; abundance: few; CDR3aa: CASSPPHRGQETQYF; CDR3nt: TGTGCCAGCTCACCACCGCACAGGGGGCAGGAGACCCAGTACTTC
d_gene: TRBD2; v_gene: TRBV5-4; j_gene: TRBJ2-7; abundance: once; CDR3aa: CASSRGTSSSYEQYF; CDR3nt: TGTGCCAGCAGTCGGGGGACTAGCAGCTCCTACGAGCAGTACTTC
d_gene: .; v_gene: TRBV30; j_gene: TRBJ2-3; abundance: .; CDR3aa: CAWSAGLNERADTQYF; CDR3nt: TGTGCCTGGAGTGCCGGGCTAAACGAGAGGGCAGATACGCAGTATTTT
d_gene: .; v_gene: TRBV28; j_gene: TRBJ1-5; abundance: .; CDR3aa: CASSLWAGAGNQPQHF; CDR3nt: TGTGCCAGCAGTTTATGGGCGGGGGCTGGCAATCAGCCCCAGCATTTT
d_gene: TRBD1; v_gene: TRBV19; j_gene: TRBJ1-4; abundance: few; CDR3aa: CASSKGASNEKLFF; CDR3nt: TGTGCCAGTAGTAAGGGGGCGTCTAATGAAAAACTGTTTTTT
d_gene: TRBD1; v_gene: TRBV12-5; j_gene: TRBJ1-3; abundance: once; CDR3aa: CASAVDRVSGNTIYF; CDR3nt: TGTGCTAGTGCTGTGGACAGGGTCTCTGGAAACACCATATATTTT
d_gene: TRBD2; v_gene: TRBV2; j_gene: TRBJ2-7; abundance: few; CDR3aa: CASSEGGGLAYEQYF; CDR3nt: TGTGCCAGCAGTGAAGGGGGGGGACTAGCCTACGAGCAGTACTTC
d_gene: .; v_gene: TRBV6-6; j_gene: TRBJ1-5; abundance: .; CDR3aa: CASRPRRPEDQPQHF; CDR3nt: TGTGCCAGCAGACCCCGACGCCCAGAGGATCAGCCCCAGCATTTT
d_gene: .; v_gene: TRBV2; j_gene: TRBJ1-5; abundance: .; CDR3aa: CASLGTALGQPQHF; CDR3nt: TGTGCCAGCCTGGGGACTGCCTTGGGGCAGCCCCAGCATTTT
d_gene: .; v_gene: TRBV18; j_gene: TRBJ2-5; abundance: .; CDR3aa: CASSQFGAGKEETQYF; CDR3nt: TGTGCCAGCTCACAGTTTGGGGCGGGGAAGGAAGAGACCCAGTACTTC
d_gene: .; v_gene: TRBV9; j_gene: TRBJ2-5; abundance: .; CDR3aa: CASSPAFGGGQETQYF; CDR3nt: TGTGCCAGCAGCCCCGCCTTTGGGGGAGGCCAAGAGACCCAGTACTTC
d_gene: .; v_gene: TRBV5-4; j_gene: TRBJ2-3; abundance: .; CDR3aa: CASSFAGLDTQYF; CDR3nt: TGTGCCAGCAGCTTTGCGGGACTAGATACGCAGTATTTT
d_gene: TRBD2; v_gene: TRBV2; j_gene: TRBJ2-1; abundance: .; CDR3aa: CASSEGKLAGGNNEQFF; CDR3nt: TGTGCCAGCAGTGAAGGGAAACTAGCGGGAGGGAACAATGAGCAGTTCTTC
d_gene: .; v_gene: TRBV7-2; j_gene: TRBJ2-2; abundance: few; CDR3aa: CASSPYMTGELFF; CDR3nt: TGTGCCAGCAGCCCTTATATGACCGGGGAGCTGTTTTTT
d_gene: TRBD1; v_gene: TRBV28; j_gene: TRBJ1-2; abundance: .; CDR3aa: CASVIQGNYGYTF; CDR3nt: TGTGCCAGCGTGATACAGGGGAACTATGGCTACACCTTC
d_gene: TRBD2; v_gene: TRBV5-1; j_gene: TRBJ2-1; abundance: .; CDR3aa: CASSFGGRAGNEQFF; CDR3nt: TGCGCCAGCAGCTTCGGCGGGAGGGCCGGGAATGAGCAGTTCTTC
d_gene: .; v_gene: TRBV7-9; j_gene: TRBJ1-5; abundance: few; CDR3aa: CASSLTGEQPQHF; CDR3nt: TGTGCCAGCAGCTTAACTGGGGAGCAGCCCCAGCATTTT
d_gene: .; v_gene: TRBV28; j_gene: TRBJ2-7; abundance: .; CDR3aa: CASGGWEQYF; CDR3nt: TGTGCCAGCGGAGGGTGGGAGCAGTACTTC
d_gene: TRBD2; v_gene: TRBV7-3; j_gene: TRBJ2-2; abundance: .; CDR3aa: CASSNAGDAGELFF; CDR3nt: TGTGCCAGCAGCAATGCGGGAGATGCGGGGGAGCTGTTTTTT
d_gene: .; v_gene: TRBV27; j_gene: TRBJ2-7; abundance: .; CDR3aa: CASSLSEAYEQYF; CDR3nt: TGTGCCAGCAGTTTAAGTGAGGCGTACGAGCAGTACTTC
d_gene: TRBD2; v_gene: TRBV5-6; j_gene: TRBJ2-7; abundance: .; CDR3aa: CASSHPAGPYEQYF; CDR3nt: TGTGCCAGCAGCCATCCAGCGGGACCCTACGAGCAGTACTTC
d_gene: TRBD1; v_gene: TRBV7-9; j_gene: TRBJ2-7; abundance: .; CDR3aa: CASSRGGRGYEQYF; CDR3nt: TGTGCCAGCAGCCGAGGGGGCAGGGGGTACGAGCAGTACTTC
d_gene: TRBD1; v_gene: TRBV5-4; j_gene: TRBJ1-1; abundance: few; CDR3aa: CASRSGGRNTEAFF; CDR3nt: TGTGCCAGCAGGTCAGGGGGCAGGAACACTGAAGCTTTCTTT
d_gene: TRBD1; v_gene: TRBV5-1; j_gene: TRBJ1-1; abundance: once; CDR3aa: CASSRSSSGTGGAATTMNTEAFF; CDR3nt: TGCGCCAGCAGCAGGTCCTCCTCCGGGACAGGGGGCGCCGCCACTACGATGAACACTGAAGCTTTCTTT
d_gene: TRBD2; v_gene: TRBV15; j_gene: TRBJ2-7; abundance: .; CDR3aa: CATSREWLAGPYEQYF; CDR3nt: TGTGCCACCAGCAGAGAGTGGCTAGCGGGGCCCTACGAGCAGTACTTC
d_gene: TRBD2; v_gene: TRBV19; j_gene: TRBJ2-5; abundance: .; CDR3aa: CASRPTSGQETQYF; CDR3nt: TGTGCCAGTAGACCAACTAGCGGACAAGAGACCCAGTACTTC
d_gene: TRBD1; v_gene: TRBV7-9; j_gene: TRBJ2-3; abundance: .; CDR3aa: CASSADRVGADTQYF; CDR3nt: TGTGCCAGCAGCGCGGACAGGGTTGGCGCAGATACGCAGTATTTT
d_gene: .; v_gene: TRBV5-5; j_gene: TRBJ2-7; abundance: .; CDR3aa: CASSEKEPGLILYEQYF; CDR3nt: TGTGCCAGCAGCGAAAAAGAGCCGGGACTCATACTCTACGAGCAGTACTTC
d_gene: TRBD1; v_gene: TRBV6-6; j_gene: TRBJ1-6; abundance: .; CDR3aa: CASNYGQGKSPLHF; CDR3nt: TGTGCCAGCAACTACGGACAGGGGAAATCACCCCTCCACTTT
d_gene: TRBD2; v_gene: TRBV2; j_gene: TRBJ2-2; abundance: .; CDR3aa: CASSVGLAGGPDGELFF; CDR3nt: TGTGCCAGCAGTGTTGGGCTAGCGGGAGGGCCGGACGGGGAGCTGTTTTTT
d_gene: TRBD2; v_gene: TRBV5-1; j_gene: TRBJ2-5; abundance: .; CDR3aa: CASSLLAGQETQYF; CDR3nt: TGCGCCAGCAGCTTACTAGCGGGTCAAGAGACCCAGTACTTC
d_gene: .; v_gene: TRBV5-8; j_gene: TRBJ2-7; abundance: .; CDR3aa: CASSLRVGGGGNEQYF; CDR3nt: TGTGCCAGCAGCTTGCGGGTCGGGGGAGGAGGGAACGAGCAGTACTTC
d_gene: TRBD1; v_gene: TRBV11-2; j_gene: TRBJ2-3; abundance: .; CDR3aa: CASSLEIGRGRRDTQYF; CDR3nt: TGTGCCAGCAGCTTGGAGATCGGCAGGGGGCGAAGAGATACGCAGTATTTT
d_gene: TRBD2; v_gene: TRBV12-5; j_gene: TRBJ2-4; abundance: few; CDR3aa: CASGTSGSPKNIQYF; CDR3nt: TGTGCTAGTGGGACTAGCGGGAGTCCCAAAAACATTCAGTACTTC
d_gene: TRBD1; v_gene: TRBV7-9; j_gene: TRBJ1-3; abundance: few; CDR3aa: CASSLTPARQGRNTIYF; CDR3nt: TGTGCCAGCAGCCTAACCCCTGCGAGACAGGGGCGAAACACCATATATTTT
d_gene: TRBD2; v_gene: TRBV6-1; j_gene: TRBJ2-5; abundance: few; CDR3aa: CASSGRTSGSRETQYF; CDR3nt: TGTGCCAGCAGTGGCAGGACTAGCGGGAGTAGGGAGACCCAGTACTTC
d_gene: TRBD1; v_gene: TRBV6-5; j_gene: TRBJ1-2; abundance: .; CDR3aa: CASSNQGAKRYGYTF; CDR3nt: TGTGCCAGCAGTAATCAGGGGGCTAAACGCTATGGCTACACCTTC
d_gene: .; v_gene: TRBV7-9; j_gene: TRBJ2-3; abundance: .; CDR3aa: CASSPRWDTQYF; CDR3nt: TGTGCCAGCAGCCCCCGGTGGGATACGCAGTATTTT
d_gene: .; v_gene: TRBV11-2; j_gene: TRBJ2-2; abundance: few; CDR3aa: CASARDTYNTGELFF; CDR3nt: TGTGCCAGCGCCAGGGACACCTATAACACCGGGGAGCTGTTTTTT
d_gene: TRBD1; v_gene: TRBV7-2; j_gene: TRBJ2-7; abundance: .; CDR3aa: CASSLMGQVVAYEQYF; CDR3nt: TGTGCCAGCAGCTTAATGGGACAGGTGGTTGCCTACGAGCAGTACTTC
d_gene: .; v_gene: TRBV5-4; j_gene: TRBJ2-1; abundance: .; CDR3aa: CASSSNRVSYNEQFF; CDR3nt: TGTGCCAGCAGCTCAAACAGGGTATCCTACAATGAGCAGTTCTTC
d_gene: .; v_gene: TRBV6-6; j_gene: TRBJ1-1; abundance: .; CDR3aa: CASSPTGGLPTEAFF; CDR3nt: TGTGCCAGCAGTCCCACCGGGGGATTACCAACTGAAGCTTTCTTT